This passage covers 5 T cell receptor beta chains from one sample sequenced in a study of blood T cell repertoires in COVID-19. Sequencing was performed with immunoSEQ multiplex PCR; in TCRdb, only in-frame clones are kept and a portion is missing. This sample has fewer than 250,000 clones, with more than 85% found just once. The sample taken for sequencing was peripheral blood. The origin of the receptors is a man in his 60s with acute or convalescent COVID-19.

The chain uses TRBV19 and TRBJ2-5, with 9 bases that match TRBD1. Trimming at V came to 3 bases and at J to 1 base, leaving 3 bases not matched to a gene. Germline CDR1 reads LNHDA; CDR2 reads SQIVND (reference sequence). This CDR3 has 15 residues. The CDR3 spells CASSMEDRGQETQYF. The CDR3, as DNA: TGTGCCAGTAGTATGGAGGACAGGGGCCAAGAGACCCAGTACTTC. The complete variable domain, with remaining parts taken from reference TRBV19 and TRBJ2-5, reads DGGITQSPKYLFRKEGQNVTLSCEQNLNHDAMYWYRQDPGQGLRLIYYSQIVNDFQKGDIAEGYSVSREKKESFPLTVTSAQKNPTAFYLCASSMEDRGQETQYFGPGTRLLVL.

The chain combines TRBV6-5 with TRBJ2-3, with TRBD2 as a possible D gene (5 bases). Trimming shortened V by 0 bases and J by 0 bases, and 10 bases separated the two germline ends. The CDR3 consists of 16 residues. Per the germline V gene, CDR1 is MNHEY and CDR2 is SVGAGI. CDR3 sequence reads: CASSYSLALSTDTQYF. CDR3 sequence (DNA): TGTGCCAGCAGTTACTCGCTAGCCCTTAGCACAGATACGCAGTATTTT.

This clone was recorded a few times. The chain links TRBV7-8 to TRBJ1-1, with 10 positions matching TRBD1. CDR3 length: 15 residues. J was trimmed by 0 bases and V by 4 bases; bases with no gene match: 2. CDR1 is SGHVS and CDR2 is FQNEAQ in the germline V gene. Here the CDR3 reads CASSWGQGLNTEAFF. The CDR3 DNA is TGTGCCAGCAGCTGGGGACAGGGGTTGAACACTGAAGCTTTCTTT. Variable domain in full (rest from reference TRBV7-8 and TRBJ1-1): GAGVSQSPRYKVAKRGQDVALRCDPISGHVSLFWYQQALGQGPEFLTYFQNEAQLDKSGLPSDRFFAERPEGSVSTLKIQRTQQEDSAVYLCASSWGQGLNTEAFFGQGTRLTVV.

This clone has more than one count but fewer than ten. This chain links TRBV10-2 with TRBJ2-5; a possible D gene is TRBD2 (5 bases). V was clipped by 1 base and J by 2 bases, with 8 bases between them. CDR3 length equals 14 residues. Germline-derived CDR1 and CDR2 are WSHSY and SAAADI. The CDR3 DNA is TGCGCCAGCAGTGAGTGGGGAGAACAAGAGACCCAGTACTTC. Its translation: CASSEWGEQETQYF.

The chain has TRBV7-2 and TRBJ2-4; 11 bases map to TRBD2. The CDR3 consists of 18 residues. Per germline, CDR1 SGHTA and CDR2 FQGNSA. J gave up 3 bases and V 1 base, and 8 bases lay outside the gene matches. The chain's CDR3 is CASSLVAGGRSIKNIQYF. The CDR3 DNA reads TGTGCCAGCAGCTTAGTAGCGGGGGGGAGGTCAATCAAAAACATTCAGTACTTC.